Presented here are 11 T cell receptor beta chains from one specimen sequenced in a study of radiation and T cells in renal cell carcinoma. Time point indicated: baseline pretreatment blood. Treatment in this sample: 15 Gy SBRT to primary tumor, nephrectomy 4 weeks later. Sequenced by immunoSEQ multiplex PCR; TCRdb stores in-frame clones only, minus some. The sample has about 130,000 clones, roughly 80% seen once. Sample: blood, taken from a patient whose treatment included radiotherapy and nephrectomy. The receptors were gathered from a woman aged 55-70 years with renal cell carcinoma.

The chain links TRBV6-6 to TRBJ2-7; the match to TRBD1 covers 7 bases. Germline-derived CDR1 and CDR2 are MNHNY and SVGAGI (reference sequence). V dropped 7 bases and J dropped 4; count of bases not matched to a gene: 7. This CDR3 contains 13 residues. The CDR3 spells CASTFGQVYEQYF. In DNA form, the CDR3 reads TGTGCCAGCACCTTTGGACAGGTTTACGAGCAGTACTTC.

The chain carries TRBV7-9 and TRBJ1-1, with TRBD1 as a possible D gene (6 bases). Germline CDR1 is SEHNR and CDR2 is FQNEAQ (reference sequence). CDR3 length equals 16 residues. V was shortened by 1 base and J by 5 bases, with 17 bases between the two germline ends. CDR3 coding DNA: TGTGCCAGCAGCTTAGGCGCAGGGGCGTCCCTTACTGAAGCTTTCTTT. Translating gives CASSLGAGASLTEAFF.

Details on this clone: The same CDR3 is also encoded by other DNA sequences in this sample. CDR3 DNA: TGTGCCAGTAGCGCACAGTCCTCTGGAAACACCATATATTTT. Encoded protein: CASSAQSSGNTIYF. J is TRBJ1-3 and V is TRBV19; D is unclear. In germline, CDR1 is LNHDA, CDR2 SQIVND (reference sequence). Trimming shortened V by 6 bases and J by 0 bases, and 9 bases separated the two germline ends. The CDR3 is 14 residues long. Together with reference TRBV19 and TRBJ1-3, the CDR3 gives the full variable domain: DGGITQSPKYLFRKEGQNVTLSCEQNLNHDAMYWYRQDPGQGLRLIYYSQIVNDFQKGDIAEGYSVSREKKESFPLTVTSAQKNPTAFYLCASSAQSSGNTIYFGEGSWLTVV.

This clone came up a few times. The chain couples TRBV4-3 to TRBJ1-4; unclear D gene. Germline lookup yields CDR1 LGHNA and CDR2 YSLEER. CDR3 length equals 15 residues. The V gene lost 4 bases and the J gene lost 6 bases, with 15 bases spanning the gap. In nucleotides, the CDR3 is TGCGCCAGCAGCCCCACCGGAGCGGGTGATGAAAAACTGTTTTTT. Amino acids: CASSPTGAGDEKLFF.

The CDR3 loop is CASSLALVQETQYF. The CDR3 DNA reads as TGTGCCAGCAGTTTGGCACTGGTCCAAGAGACCCAGTACTTC. V gene TRBV7-8 combines with J gene TRBJ2-5, with D uncertain. V was shortened by 6 bases and J by 1 base, with 12 bases between the two germline ends. The CDR3 is 14 amino acids. Germline V gene lookup returns CDR1 SGHVS and CDR2 FQNEAQ.

The chain has TRBV19 and TRBJ1-2; D perhaps matches TRBD1 (6 bases). There are 15 residues in the CDR3. Per the germline V gene, CDR1 is LNHDA and CDR2 is SQIVND (reference sequence). The V gene lost 3 bases and the J gene lost 3 bases, with 14 bases spanning the gap. The CDR3 here is CASSITGGADYGYTF. The CDR3 coding sequence is TGTGCCAGTAGTATTACGGGGGGCGCAGACTATGGCTACACCTTC. Variable domain in full (rest from reference TRBV19 and TRBJ1-2): DGGITQSPKYLFRKEGQNVTLSCEQNLNHDAMYWYRQDPGQGLRLIYYSQIVNDFQKGDIAEGYSVSREKKESFPLTVTSAQKNPTAFYLCASSITGGADYGYTFGSGTRLTVV.

A few counts support this clone. The chain has TRBV29-1 and TRBJ2-5, with D possibly matching TRBD2 (6 bases). This CDR3 is built from 13 residues. Germline CDR1 SQVTM, CDR2 ANQGSEA. Trimming pared 7 bases from V and 2 bases from J, leaving 14 bases between. This chain's CDR3 is CSARGTGQETQYF. CDR3 sequence (DNA): TGCAGCGCCCGGGGGACCGGTCAAGAGACCCAGTACTTC. Looking up the rest from reference TRBV29-1 and TRBJ2-5 gives the full variable domain: SAVISQKPSRDICQRGTSLTIQCQVDSQVTMMFWYRQQPGQSLTLIATANQGSEATYESGFVIDKFPISRPNLTFSTLTVSNMSPEDSSIYLCSARGTGQETQYFGPGTRLLVL.

This sequence joins TRBV6-6 and TRBJ1-5; D might be TRBD1 (6 bases). The CDR3 length is 14 residues. The ends were cut back, 0 bases at V and 9 bases at J, with 12 bases in the middle. Germline CDR1 reads MNHNY; CDR2 reads SVGAGI (reference sequence). The CDR3 bases are TGTGCCAGCAGTTACTCGACAGGCCCATGGCCCCAGCATTTT. As protein: CASSYSTGPWPQHF.

The chain combines TRBV27 with TRBJ2-7; D ambiguous. Trimming stripped 2 bases from V and 2 bases from J, with 13 bases between. There are 15 residues in the CDR3. The germline CDR1 and CDR2 sequences are MNHEY and SMNVEV (reference sequence). CDR3 in amino acids: CASSLGLGFPYEQYF. For the CDR3, the DNA is TGTGCCAGCAGTTTAGGTTTAGGGTTCCCCTACGAGCAGTACTTC.

The V gene is TRBV6-7, the J gene TRBJ2-1, with D hard to call. TRBV6-7 is noted as an ORF with a role that remains uncertain. This CDR3 has 9 amino acids. Trimming stripped 5 bases from V and 10 bases from J, with 3 bases between. The CDR3 spells CASSPEQFF. Here the CDR3 DNA reads TGTGCCAGCAGTCCCGAGCAGTTCTTC.

This clone was recorded once. The genes are TRBV9 and TRBJ2-1, with D unclear. CDR1 is SGDLS and CDR2 is YYNGEE in the germline V gene. The CDR3 contains 14 residues. The V gene lost 0 bases and the J gene lost 7 bases, with 11 bases spanning the gap. In nucleotides, the CDR3 is TGTGCCAGCAGCGTAGGGGTTAAATTGAATGAGCAGTTCTTC. Translation: CASSVGVKLNEQFF.